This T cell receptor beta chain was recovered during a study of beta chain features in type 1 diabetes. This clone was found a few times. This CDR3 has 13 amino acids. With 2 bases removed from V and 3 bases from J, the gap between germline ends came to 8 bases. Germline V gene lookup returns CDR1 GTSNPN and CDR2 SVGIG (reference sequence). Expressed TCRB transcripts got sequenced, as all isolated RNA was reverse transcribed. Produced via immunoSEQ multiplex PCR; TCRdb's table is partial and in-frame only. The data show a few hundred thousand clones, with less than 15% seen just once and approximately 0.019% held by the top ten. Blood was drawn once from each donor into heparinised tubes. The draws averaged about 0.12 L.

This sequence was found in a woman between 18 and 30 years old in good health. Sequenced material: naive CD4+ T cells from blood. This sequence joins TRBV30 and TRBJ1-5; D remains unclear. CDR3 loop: CAWSTTHNQPQHF. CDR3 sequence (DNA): TGTGCCTGGAGTACGACACACAATCAGCCCCAGCATTTT.